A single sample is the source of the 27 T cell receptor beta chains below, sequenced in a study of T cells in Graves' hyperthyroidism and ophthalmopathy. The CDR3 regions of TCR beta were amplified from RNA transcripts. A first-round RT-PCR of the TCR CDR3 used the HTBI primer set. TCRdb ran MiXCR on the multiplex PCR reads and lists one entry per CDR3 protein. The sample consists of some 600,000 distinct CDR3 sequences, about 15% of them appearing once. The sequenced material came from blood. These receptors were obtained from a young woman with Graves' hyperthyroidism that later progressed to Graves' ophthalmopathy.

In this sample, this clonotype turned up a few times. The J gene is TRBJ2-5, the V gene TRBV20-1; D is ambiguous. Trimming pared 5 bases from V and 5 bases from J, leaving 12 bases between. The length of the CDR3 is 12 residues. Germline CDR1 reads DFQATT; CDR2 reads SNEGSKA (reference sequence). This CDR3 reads CSARTVSETQYF. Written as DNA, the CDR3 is TGCAGTGCTCGAACAGTATCGGAGACCCAGTACTTC.

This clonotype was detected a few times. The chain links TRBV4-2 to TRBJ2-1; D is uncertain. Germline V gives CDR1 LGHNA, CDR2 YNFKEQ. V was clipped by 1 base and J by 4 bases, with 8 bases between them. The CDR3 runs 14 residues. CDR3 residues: CASSQGGLYNEQFF. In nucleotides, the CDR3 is TGTGCCAGCAGCCAAGGTGGGCTTTACAATGAGCAGTTCTTC.

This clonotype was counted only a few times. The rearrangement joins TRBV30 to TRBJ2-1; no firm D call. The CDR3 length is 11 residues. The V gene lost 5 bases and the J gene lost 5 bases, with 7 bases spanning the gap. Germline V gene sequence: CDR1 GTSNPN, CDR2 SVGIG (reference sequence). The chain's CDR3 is CAWSTHNEQFF. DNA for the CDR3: TGTGCCTGGTCCACCCACAATGAGCAGTTCTTC.

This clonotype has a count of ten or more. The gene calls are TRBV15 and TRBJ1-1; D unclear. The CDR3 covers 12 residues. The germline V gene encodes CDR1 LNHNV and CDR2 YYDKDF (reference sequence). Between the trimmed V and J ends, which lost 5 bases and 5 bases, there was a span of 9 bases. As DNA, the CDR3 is TGTGCCACCAGCCCTAAGGGAACTGAAGCTTTCTTT. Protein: CATSPKGTEAFF.

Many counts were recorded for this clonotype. This CDR3 reads CASSLYGTSGRETQYF. In nucleotides, the CDR3 is TGTGCCAGCAGCTTATATGGGACTAGCGGGAGAGAGACCCAGTACTTC. This chain joins TRBV7-6 and TRBJ2-5; 14 nucleotides match TRBD2. V shed 2 bases and J 4 bases; nucleotides not matched to a gene: 3. The CDR3 contains 16 residues. The germline V gene encodes CDR1 SGHVS and CDR2 FNYEAQ.

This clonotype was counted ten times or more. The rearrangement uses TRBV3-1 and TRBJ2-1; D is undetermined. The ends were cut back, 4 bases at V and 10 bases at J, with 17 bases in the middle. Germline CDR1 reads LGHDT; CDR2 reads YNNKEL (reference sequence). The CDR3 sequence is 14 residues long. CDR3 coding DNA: TGTGCCAGCAGCCGACACGAAGGGAAGCCGGAGCAGTTCTTC. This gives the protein CASSRHEGKPEQFF.

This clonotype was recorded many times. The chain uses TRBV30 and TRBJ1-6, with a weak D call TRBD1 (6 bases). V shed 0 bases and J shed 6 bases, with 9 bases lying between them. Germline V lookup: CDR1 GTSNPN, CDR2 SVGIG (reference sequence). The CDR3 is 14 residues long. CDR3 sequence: CAWSVQGRNSPLHF. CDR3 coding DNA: TGTGCCTGGAGTGTACAGGGTCGTAATTCACCCCTCCACTTT.

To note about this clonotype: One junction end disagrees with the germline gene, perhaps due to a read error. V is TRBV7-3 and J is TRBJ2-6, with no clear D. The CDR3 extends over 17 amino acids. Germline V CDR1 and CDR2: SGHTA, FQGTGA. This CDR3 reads CASGLRPRSSGANVLTF. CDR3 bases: TGTGCCAGCGGCTTAAGGCCGAGGAGCTCTGGGGCCAACGTCCTGACTTTC.

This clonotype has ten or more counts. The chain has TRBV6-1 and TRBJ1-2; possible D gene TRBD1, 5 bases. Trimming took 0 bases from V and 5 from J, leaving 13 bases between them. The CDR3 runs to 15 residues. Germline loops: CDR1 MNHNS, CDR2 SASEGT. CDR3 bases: TGTGCCAGCAGTGAAGCGCTTGGGGCGCGATATGGCTACACCTTC. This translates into CASSEALGARYGYTF.

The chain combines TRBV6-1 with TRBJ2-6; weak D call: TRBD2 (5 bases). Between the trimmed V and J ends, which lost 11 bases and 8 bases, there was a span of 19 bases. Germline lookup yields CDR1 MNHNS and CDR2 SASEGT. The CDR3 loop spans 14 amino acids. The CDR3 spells CASAGGYRTNVLTF. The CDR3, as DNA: TGTGCCTCCGCGGGTGGGTATAGGACCAACGTCCTGACTTTC.

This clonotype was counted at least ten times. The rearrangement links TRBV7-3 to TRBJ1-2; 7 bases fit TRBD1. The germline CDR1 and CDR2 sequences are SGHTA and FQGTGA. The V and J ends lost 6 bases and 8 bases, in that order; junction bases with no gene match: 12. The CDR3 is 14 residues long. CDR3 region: CASSQGQGVDGYTF. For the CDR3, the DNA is TGTGCCAGCAGTCAGGGCCAGGGGGTGGACGGCTACACCTTC.

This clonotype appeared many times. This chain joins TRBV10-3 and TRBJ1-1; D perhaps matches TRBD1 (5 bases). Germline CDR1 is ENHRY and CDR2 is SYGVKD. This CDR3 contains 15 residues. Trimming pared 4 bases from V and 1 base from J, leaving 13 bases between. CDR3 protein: CAISVRGRENTEAFF. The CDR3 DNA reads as TGTGCCATCAGTGTAAGGGGACGGGAGAACACTGAAGCTTTCTTT.

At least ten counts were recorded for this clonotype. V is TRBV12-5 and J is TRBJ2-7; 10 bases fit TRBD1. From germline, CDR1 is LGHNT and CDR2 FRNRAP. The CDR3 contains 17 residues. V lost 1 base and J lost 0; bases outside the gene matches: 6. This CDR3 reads CASGLATGGVSSYEQYF. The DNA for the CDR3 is TGTGCTAGTGGTTTGGCGACAGGGGGCGTAAGCTCCTACGAGCAGTACTTC.

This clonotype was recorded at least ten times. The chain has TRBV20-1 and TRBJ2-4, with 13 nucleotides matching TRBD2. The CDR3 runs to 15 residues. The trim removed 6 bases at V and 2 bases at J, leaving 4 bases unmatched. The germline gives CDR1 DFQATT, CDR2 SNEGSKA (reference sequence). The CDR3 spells CSAWTSGSTKNIQYF. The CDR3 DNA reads TGCAGTGCCTGGACTAGCGGGAGTACCAAAAACATTCAGTACTTC.

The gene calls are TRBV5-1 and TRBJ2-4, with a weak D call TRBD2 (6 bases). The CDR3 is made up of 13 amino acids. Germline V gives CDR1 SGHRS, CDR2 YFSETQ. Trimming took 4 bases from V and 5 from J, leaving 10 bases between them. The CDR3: CASSIADENIQYF. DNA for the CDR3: TGCGCCAGCAGCATAGCGGATGAAAACATTCAGTACTTC.

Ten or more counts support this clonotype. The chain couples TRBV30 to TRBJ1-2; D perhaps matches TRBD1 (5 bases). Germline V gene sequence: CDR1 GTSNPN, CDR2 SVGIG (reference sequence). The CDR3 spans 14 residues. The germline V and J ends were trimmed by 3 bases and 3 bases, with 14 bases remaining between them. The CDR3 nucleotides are TGTGCCTGGAGGGCGTCCGGGACGGACTATGGCTACACCTTC. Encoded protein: CAWRASGTDYGYTF.

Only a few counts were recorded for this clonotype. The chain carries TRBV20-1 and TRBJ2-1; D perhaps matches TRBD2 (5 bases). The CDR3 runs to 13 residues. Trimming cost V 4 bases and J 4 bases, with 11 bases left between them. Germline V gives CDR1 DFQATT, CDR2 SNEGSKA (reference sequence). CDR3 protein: CSATGVFYNEQFF. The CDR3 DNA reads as TGCAGTGCTACCGGGGTCTTTTACAATGAGCAGTTCTTC.

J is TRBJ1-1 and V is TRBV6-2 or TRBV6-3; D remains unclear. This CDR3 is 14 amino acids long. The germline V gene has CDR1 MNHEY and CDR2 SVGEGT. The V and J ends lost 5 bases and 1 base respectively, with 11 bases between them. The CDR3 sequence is CASSQRAGNTEAFF. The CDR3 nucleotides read TGTGCCAGCAGTCAGCGGGCGGGGAACACTGAAGCTTTCTTT.

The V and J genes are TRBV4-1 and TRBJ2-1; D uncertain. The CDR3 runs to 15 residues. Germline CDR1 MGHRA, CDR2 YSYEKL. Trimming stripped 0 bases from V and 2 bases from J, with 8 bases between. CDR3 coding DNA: TGCGCCAGCAGCCAAGATCAGGCTGCCTACAATGAGCAGTTCTTC. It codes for CASSQDQAAYNEQFF.

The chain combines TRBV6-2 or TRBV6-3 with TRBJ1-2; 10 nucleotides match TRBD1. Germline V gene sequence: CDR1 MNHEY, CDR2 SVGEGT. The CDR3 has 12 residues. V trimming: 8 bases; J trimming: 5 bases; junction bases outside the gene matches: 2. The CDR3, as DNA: TGTGCCAGCTGGGACAGGGGATATGGCTACACCTTC. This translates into CASWDRGYGYTF.

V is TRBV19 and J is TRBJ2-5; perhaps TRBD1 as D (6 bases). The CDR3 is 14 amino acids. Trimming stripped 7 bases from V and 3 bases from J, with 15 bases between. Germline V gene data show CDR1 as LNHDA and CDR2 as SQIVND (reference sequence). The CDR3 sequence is CASKGNRVEETQYF. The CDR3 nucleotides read TGTGCCAGTAAGGGAAACAGGGTCGAAGAGACCCAGTACTTC.

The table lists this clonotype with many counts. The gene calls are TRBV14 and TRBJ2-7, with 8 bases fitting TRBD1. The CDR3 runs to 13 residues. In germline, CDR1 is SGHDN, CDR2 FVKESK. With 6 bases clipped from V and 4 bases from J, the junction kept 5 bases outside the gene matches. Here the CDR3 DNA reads TGTGCCAGCAGTCAGGGGGCTGATTACGAGCAGTACTTC. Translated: CASSQGADYEQYF.

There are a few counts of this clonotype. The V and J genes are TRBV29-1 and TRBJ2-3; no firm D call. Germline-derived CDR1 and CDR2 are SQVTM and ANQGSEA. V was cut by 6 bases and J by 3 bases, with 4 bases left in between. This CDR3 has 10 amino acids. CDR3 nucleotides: TGCAGCGTGCTAACAGATACGCAGTATTTT. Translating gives CSVLTDTQYF.

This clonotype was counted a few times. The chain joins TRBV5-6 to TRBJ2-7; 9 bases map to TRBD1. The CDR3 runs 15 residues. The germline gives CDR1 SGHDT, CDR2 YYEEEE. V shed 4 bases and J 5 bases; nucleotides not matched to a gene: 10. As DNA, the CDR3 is TGTGCCAGCAGCCCGGGGACAGGGAGAATCGACGAGCAGTACTTC. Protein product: CASSPGTGRIDEQYF.

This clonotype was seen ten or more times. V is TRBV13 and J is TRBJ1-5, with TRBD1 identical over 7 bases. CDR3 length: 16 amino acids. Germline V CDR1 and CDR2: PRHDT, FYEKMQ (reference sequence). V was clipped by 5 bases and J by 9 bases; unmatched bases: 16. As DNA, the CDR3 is TGTGCCAGCAGCATTGGGGGGCAGGGGGTATATACGCCCCAGCATTTT. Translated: CASSIGGQGVYTPQHF.

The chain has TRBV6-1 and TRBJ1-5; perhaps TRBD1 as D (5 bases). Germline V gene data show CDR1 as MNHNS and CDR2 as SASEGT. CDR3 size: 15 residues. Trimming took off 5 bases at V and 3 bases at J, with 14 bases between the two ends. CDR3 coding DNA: TGTGCCAGCAGTTTCGAACAGGCTTTCAATCAGCCCCAGCATTTT. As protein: CASSFEQAFNQPQHF.

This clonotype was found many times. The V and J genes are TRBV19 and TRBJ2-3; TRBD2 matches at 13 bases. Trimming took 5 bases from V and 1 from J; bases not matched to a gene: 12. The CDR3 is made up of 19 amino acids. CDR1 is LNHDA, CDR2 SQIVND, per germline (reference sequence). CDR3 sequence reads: CASSFGLAGDPLGTDTQYF. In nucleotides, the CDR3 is TGTGCCAGTAGTTTCGGACTAGCGGGAGACCCATTAGGCACAGATACGCAGTATTTT.